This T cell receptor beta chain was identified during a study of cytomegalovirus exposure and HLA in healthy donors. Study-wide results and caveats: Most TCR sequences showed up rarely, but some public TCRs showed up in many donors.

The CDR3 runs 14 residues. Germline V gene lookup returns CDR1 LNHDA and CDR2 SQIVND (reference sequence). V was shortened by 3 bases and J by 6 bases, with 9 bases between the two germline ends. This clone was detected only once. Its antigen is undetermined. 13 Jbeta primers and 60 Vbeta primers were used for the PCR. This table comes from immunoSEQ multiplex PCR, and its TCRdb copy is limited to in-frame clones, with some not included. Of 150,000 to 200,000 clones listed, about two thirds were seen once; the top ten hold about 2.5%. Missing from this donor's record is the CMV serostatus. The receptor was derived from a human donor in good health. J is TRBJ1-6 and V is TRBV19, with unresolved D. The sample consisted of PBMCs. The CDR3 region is CASSIRGPNSPLHF. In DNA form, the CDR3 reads TGTGCCAGTAGTATCAGAGGGCCTAATTCACCCCTCCACTTT.